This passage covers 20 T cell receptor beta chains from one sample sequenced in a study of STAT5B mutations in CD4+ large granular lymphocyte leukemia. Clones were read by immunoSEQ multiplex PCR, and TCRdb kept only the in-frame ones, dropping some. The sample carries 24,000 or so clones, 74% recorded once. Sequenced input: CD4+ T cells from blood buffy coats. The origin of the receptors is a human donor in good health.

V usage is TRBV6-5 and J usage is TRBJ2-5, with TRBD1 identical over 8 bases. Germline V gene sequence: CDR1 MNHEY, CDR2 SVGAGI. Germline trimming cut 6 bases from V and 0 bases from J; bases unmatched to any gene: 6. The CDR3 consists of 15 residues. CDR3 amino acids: CASSPGQEYQETQYF. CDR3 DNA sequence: TGTGCCAGCAGCCCGGGACAGGAGTACCAAGAGACCCAGTACTTC.

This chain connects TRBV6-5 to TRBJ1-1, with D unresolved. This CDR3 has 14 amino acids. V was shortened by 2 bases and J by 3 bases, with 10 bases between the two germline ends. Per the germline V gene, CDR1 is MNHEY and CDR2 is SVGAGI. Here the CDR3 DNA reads TGTGCCAGCAGTTACAGGGTATTGGACACTGAAGCTTTCTTT. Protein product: CASSYRVLDTEAFF.

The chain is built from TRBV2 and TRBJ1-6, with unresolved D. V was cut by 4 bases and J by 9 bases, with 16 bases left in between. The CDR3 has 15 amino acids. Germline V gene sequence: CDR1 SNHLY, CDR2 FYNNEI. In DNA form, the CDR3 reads TGTGCCAGCAGTGCCCGCAGTCCTGGAGGTTCACCCCTCCACTTT. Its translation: CASSARSPGGSPLHF.

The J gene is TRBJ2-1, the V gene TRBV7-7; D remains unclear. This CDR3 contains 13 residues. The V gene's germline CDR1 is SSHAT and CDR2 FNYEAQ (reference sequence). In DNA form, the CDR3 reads TGTGCTAGCTCACCAACGAAGCTTCGTGAGCAGTTCTTC. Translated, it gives CASSPTKLREQFF.

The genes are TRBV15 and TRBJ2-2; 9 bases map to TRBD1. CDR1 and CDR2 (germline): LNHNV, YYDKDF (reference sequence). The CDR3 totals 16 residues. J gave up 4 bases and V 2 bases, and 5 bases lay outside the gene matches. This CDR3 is CATSRTGGAGTGELFF. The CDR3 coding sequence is TGTGCCACCAGCAGAACAGGGGGCGCCGGCACCGGGGAGCTGTTTTTT.

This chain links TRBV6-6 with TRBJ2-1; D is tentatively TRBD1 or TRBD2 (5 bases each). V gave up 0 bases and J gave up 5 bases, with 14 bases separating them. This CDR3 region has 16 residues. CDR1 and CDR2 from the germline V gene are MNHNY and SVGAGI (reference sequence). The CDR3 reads CASSYSRGSPDNEQFF. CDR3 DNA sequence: TGTGCCAGCAGTTACTCGAGGGGTTCACCCGACAATGAGCAGTTCTTC.

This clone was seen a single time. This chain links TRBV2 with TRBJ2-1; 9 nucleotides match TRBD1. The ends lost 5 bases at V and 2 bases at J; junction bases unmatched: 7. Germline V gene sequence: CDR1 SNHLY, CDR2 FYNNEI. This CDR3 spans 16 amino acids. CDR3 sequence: CASSRLGTGTYNEQFF. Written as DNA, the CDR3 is TGTGCCAGCAGTCGGTTGGGGACAGGGACCTACAATGAGCAGTTCTTC.

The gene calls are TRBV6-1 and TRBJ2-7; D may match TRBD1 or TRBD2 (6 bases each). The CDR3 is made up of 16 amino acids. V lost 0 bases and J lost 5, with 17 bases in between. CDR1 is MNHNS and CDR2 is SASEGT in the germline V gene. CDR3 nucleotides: TGTGCCAGCAGTGAAGCGCTGTGGGGGGCTCTTAACGAGCAGTACTTC. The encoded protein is CASSEALWGALNEQYF.

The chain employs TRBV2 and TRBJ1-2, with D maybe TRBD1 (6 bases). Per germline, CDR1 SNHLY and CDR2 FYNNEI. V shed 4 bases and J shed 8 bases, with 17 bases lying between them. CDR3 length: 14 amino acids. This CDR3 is CASSGVQGLMGYTF. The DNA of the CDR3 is TGTGCCAGCAGTGGGGTACAGGGTTTGATGGGCTACACCTTC.

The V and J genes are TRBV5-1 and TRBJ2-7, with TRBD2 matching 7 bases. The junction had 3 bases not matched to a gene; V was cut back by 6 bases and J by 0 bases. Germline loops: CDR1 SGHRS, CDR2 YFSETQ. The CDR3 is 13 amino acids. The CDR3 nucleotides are TGCGCCAGCACCCCGGGGGGCTCCTACGAGCAGTACGTC. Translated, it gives CASTPGGSYEQYV.

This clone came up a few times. The CDR3 region is CAISRGENQPQHF. For the CDR3, the DNA is TGTGCCATCAGTAGGGGAGAGAATCAGCCCCAGCATTTT. V gene TRBV10-3 combines with J gene TRBJ1-5; the D gene is possibly TRBD1 (5 bases). The germline CDR1 and CDR2 sequences are ENHRY and SYGVKD. Between the trimmed V and J ends, which lost 5 bases and 4 bases, there was a span of 9 bases. This CDR3 has 13 residues.

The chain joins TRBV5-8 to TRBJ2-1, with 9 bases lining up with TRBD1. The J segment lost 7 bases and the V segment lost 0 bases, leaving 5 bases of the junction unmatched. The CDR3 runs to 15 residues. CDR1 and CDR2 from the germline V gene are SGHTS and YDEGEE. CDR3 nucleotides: TGTGCCAGCAGCTTGGGGGGGACAGGGCTAAATGAGCAGTTCTTC. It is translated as CASSLGGTGLNEQFF.

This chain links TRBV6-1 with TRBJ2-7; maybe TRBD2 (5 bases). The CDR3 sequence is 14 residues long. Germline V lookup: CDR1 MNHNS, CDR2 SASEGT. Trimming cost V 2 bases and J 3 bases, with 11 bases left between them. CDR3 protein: CASSERRGSYEQYV. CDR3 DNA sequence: TGTGCCAGCAGTGAACGGAGAGGGAGCTACGAGCAGTACGTC.

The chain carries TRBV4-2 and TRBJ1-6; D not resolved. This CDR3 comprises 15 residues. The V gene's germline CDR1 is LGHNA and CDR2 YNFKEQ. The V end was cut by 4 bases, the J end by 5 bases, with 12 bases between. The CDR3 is CASSRSGGNNSPLHF. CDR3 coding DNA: TGTGCCAGCAGCCGTTCGGGAGGAAATAATTCACCCCTCCACTTT.

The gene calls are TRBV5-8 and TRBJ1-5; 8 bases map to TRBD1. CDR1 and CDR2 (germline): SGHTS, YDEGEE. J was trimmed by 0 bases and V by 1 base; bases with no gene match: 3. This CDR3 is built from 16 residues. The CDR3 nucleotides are TGTGCCAGCAGCTTGAGGACAGGGTATAGCAATCAGCCCCAGCATTTT. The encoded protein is CASSLRTGYSNQPQHF.

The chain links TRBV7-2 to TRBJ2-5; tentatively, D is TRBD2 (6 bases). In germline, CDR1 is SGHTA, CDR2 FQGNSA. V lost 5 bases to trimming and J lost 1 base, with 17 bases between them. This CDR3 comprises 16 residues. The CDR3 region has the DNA TGTGCCAGCAGCCCTAGGACTAAGACCTTCCAAGAGACCCAGTACTTC. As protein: CASSPRTKTFQETQYF.

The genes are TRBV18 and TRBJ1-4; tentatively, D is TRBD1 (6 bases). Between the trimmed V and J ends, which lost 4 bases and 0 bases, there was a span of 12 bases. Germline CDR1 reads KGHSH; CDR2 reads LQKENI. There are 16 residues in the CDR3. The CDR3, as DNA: TGTGCCAGCTCACGAGGAACAGGGTCAACTAATGAAAAACTGTTTTTT. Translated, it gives CASSRGTGSTNEKLFF.

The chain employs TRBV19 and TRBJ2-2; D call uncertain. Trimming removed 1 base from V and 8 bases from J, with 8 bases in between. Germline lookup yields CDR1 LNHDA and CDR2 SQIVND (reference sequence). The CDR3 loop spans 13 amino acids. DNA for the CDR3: TGTGCCAGTAGTATAGGACAAATGGGGGAGCTGTTTTTT. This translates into CASSIGQMGELFF. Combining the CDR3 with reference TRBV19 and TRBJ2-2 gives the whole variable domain DGGITQSPKYLFRKEGQNVTLSCEQNLNHDAMYWYRQDPGQGLRLIYYSQIVNDFQKGDIAEGYSVSREKKESFPLTVTSAQKNPTAFYLCASSIGQMGELFFGEGSRLTVL.

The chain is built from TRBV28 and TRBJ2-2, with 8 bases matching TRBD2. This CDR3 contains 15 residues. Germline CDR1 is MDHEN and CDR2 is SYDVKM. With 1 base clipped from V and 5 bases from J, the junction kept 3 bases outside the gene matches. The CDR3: CASSLLAGITGELFF. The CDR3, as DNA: TGTGCCAGCAGTTTATTAGCGGGGATTACCGGGGAGCTGTTTTTT. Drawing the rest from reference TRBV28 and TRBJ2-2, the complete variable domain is DVKVTQSSRYLVKRTGEKVFLECVQDMDHENMFWYRQDPGLGLRLIYFSYDVKMKEKGDIPEGYSVSREKKERFSLILESASTNQTSMYLCASSLLAGITGELFFGEGSRLTVL.

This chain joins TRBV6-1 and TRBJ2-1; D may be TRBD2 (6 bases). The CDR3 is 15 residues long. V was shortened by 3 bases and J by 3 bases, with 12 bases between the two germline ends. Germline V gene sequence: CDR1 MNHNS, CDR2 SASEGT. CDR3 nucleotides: TGTGCCAGCAGTGAGCGGGGAGCGATCTACAATGAGCAGTTCTTC. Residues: CASSERGAIYNEQFF.